Listed below are T cell receptor beta chains from one sample, sequenced in a study of blood T cell repertoires in COVID-19. Clones were sequenced by immunoSEQ multiplex PCR, and TCRdb holds only the in-frame ones, with some missing. The sample records around 140,000 clones, 70% to 85% being singletons. Sequencing was carried out using peripheral blood. Every receptor here comes from a man aged 55 to 70 with active or convalescent COVID-19. Both conserved end residues are part of each CDR3.

TRBJ1-2 | TRBV5-1 | CASSPGSTGAAGYTF
TRBJ2-5 | TRBV5-1 | CASSSQETQYF
TRBJ1-6 | TRBV9 | CASSNLNSPLHF
TRBJ1-1 | TRBV19 | CASSTGNTEAFF
TRBJ2-2 | TRBV10-1 | CASSEQRAGMDGELFF
TRBJ2-5 | TRBV7-7 | CASSSRGGLAQETQYF
TRBJ2-5 | TRBV6-1 | CASDPGQSYQETQYF
TRBJ2-5 | TRBV5-6 | CASSRTSGGGETQYF
TRBJ1-5 | TRBV5-8 | CASSFFGSSNQPQHF
TRBJ1-5 | TRBV23-1 | CASPLQGGYQPQHF
TRBJ2-3 | TRBV5-1 | CASSLDTGGLTDTQYF
TRBJ1-5 | TRBV2 | CASSVGSIQPQHF
TRBJ2-2 | TRBV12-5 | CASGPGTSGSTGELFF
TRBJ2-1 | TRBV11-3 | CASSLVRVSYNEQFF
TRBJ1-2 | TRBV9 | CASSGGRDRVYGYTF
TRBJ1-5 | TRBV12-1 | CASSLPGAPNQPQHF
TRBJ1-1 | TRBV18 | CASSRDRGAEAFF
TRBJ1-2 | TRBV10-3 | CAIRPRGAVTRYGYTF
TRBJ1-4 | TRBV12-5 | CASGPGGLREKLFF
TRBJ1-2 | TRBV18 | CASSPGTGHGYTF
TRBJ1-3 | TRBV7-8 | CASSLDSVSGNTIYF
TRBJ2-2 | TRBV25-1 | CASSDSSGRRPGELFF
TRBJ2-7 | TRBV6-6 | CASSKDRGAYEQYF
TRBJ2-1 | TRBV19 | CASSRDRGLDNEQFF
TRBJ2-3 | TRBV24-1 | CATSDRGQDTDTQYF
TRBJ2-1 | TRBV14 | CASSGGLGRSQFF
TRBJ2-3 | TRBV2 | CASNHRRGGTDTQYF